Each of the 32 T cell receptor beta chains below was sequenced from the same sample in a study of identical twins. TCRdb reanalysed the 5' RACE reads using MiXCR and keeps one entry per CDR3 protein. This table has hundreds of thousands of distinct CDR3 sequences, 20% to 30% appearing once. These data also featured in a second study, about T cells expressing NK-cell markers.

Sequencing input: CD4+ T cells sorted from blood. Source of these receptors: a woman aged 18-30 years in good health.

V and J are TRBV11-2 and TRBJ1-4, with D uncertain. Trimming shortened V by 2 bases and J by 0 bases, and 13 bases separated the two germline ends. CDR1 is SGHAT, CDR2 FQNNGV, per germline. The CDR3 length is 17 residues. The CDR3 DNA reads TGTGCCAGCAGCTTACCCTCAGGTGTAGCAACTAATGAAAAACTGTTTTTT. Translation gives CASSLPSGVATNEKLFF.

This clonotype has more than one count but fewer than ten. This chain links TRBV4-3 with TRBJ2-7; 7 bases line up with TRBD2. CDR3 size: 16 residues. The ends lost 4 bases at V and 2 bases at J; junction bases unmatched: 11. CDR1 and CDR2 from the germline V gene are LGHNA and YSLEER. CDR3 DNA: TGCGCCAGCAGCCGCACTAGCGCCTACCCCGCCTACGAGCAGTACTTC. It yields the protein CASSRTSAYPAYEQYF.

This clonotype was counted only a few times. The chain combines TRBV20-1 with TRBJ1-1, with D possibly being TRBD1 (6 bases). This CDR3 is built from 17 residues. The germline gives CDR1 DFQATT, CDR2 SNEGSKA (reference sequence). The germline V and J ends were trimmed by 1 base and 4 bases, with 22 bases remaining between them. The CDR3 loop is CSARVAGGPGAGTEAFF. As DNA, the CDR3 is TGCAGTGCTAGAGTTGCGGGGGGGCCCGGGGCTGGCACTGAAGCTTTCTTT.

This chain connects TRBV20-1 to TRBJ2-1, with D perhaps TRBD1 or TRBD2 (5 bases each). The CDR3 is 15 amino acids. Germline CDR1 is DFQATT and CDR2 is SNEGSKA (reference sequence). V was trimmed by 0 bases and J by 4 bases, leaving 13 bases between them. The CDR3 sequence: CSARDPGAAYNEQFF. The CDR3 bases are TGCAGTGCTAGAGATCCCGGGGCGGCGTACAATGAGCAGTTCTTC.

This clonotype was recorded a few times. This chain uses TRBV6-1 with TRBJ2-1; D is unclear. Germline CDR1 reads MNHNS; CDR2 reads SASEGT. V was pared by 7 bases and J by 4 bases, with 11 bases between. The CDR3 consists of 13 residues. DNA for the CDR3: TGTGCCAGCAAAAAGGGTGTATACAATGAGCAGTTCTTC. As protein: CASKKGVYNEQFF.

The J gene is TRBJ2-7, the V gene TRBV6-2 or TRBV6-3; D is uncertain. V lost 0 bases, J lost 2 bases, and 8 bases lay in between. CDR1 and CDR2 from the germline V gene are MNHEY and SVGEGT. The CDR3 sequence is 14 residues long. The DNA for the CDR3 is TGTGCCAGCAGTTACTCGCCTCCACCCTACGAGCAGTACTTC. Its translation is CASSYSPPPYEQYF.

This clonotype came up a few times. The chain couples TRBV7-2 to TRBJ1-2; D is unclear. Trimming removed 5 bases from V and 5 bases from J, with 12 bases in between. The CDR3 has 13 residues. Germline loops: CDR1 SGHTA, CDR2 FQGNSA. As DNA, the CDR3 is TGTGCCAGCAGCCCCGACCGGTTTTATGGCTACACCTTC. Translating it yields CASSPDRFYGYTF.

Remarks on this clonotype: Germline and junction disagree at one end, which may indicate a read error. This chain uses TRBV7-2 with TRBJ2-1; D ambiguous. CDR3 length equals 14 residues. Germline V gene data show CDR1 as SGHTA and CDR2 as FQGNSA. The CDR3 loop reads CASSNSRSYNKQFF. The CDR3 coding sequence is TGTGCCAGCAGCAACAGCCGCTCCTACAATAAGCAGTTCTTC.

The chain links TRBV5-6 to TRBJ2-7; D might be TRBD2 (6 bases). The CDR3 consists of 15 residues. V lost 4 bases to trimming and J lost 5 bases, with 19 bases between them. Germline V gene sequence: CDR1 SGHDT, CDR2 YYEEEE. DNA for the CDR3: TGTGCCAGCAGCGCGGACCTGACTAGTCCCCACGAGCAGTACTTC. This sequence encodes CASSADLTSPHEQYF.

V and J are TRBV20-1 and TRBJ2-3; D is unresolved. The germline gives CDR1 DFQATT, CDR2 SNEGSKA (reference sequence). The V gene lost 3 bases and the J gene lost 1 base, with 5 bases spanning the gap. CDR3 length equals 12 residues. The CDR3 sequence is CSASAGTDTQYF. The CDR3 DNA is TGCAGTGCTAGCGCGGGCACAGATACGCAGTATTTT.

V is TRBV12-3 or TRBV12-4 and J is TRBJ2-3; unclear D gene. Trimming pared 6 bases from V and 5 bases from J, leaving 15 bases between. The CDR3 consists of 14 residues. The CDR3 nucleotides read TGTGCCAGCAGACCCAGTGCAGGTGGAGATACGCAGTATTTT. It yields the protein CASRPSAGGDTQYF.

Written as DNA, the CDR3 is TGTGCCAGCAGTTTATATAGGCGGGATGAGCAGTTCTTC. Translated: CASSLYRRDEQFF. V usage is TRBV12-3 or TRBV12-4 and J usage is TRBJ2-1; the D gene is possibly TRBD2 (5 bases). The CDR3 spans 13 residues. V was shortened by 2 bases and J by 8 bases, with 10 bases between the two germline ends.

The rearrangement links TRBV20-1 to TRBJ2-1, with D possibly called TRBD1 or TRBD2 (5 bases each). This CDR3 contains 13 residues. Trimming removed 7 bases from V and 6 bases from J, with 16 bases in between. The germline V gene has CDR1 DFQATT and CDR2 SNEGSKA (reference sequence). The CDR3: CSGAWERGNEQFF. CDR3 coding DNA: TGCAGTGGTGCGTGGGAGAGGGGCAATGAGCAGTTCTTC.

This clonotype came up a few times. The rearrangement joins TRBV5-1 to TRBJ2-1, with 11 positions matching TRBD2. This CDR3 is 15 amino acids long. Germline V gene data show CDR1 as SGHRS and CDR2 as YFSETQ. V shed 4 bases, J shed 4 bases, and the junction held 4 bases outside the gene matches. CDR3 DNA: TGCGCCAGCAGCGACGGGACTAGCGGATACAATGAGCAGTTCTTC. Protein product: CASSDGTSGYNEQFF.

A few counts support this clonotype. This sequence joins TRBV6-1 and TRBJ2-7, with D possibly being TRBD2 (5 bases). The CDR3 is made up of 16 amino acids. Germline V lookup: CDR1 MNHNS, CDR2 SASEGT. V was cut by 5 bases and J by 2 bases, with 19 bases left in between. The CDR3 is CASSPPRSGIPYEQYF. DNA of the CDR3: TGTGCCAGCAGTCCCCCGAGGTCGGGGATTCCCTACGAGCAGTACTTC.

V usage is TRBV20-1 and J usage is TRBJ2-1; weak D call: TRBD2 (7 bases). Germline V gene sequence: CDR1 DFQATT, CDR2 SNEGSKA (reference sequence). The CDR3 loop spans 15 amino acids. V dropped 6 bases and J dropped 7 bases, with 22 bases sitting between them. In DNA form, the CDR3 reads TGCAGTGCCGTTAGGGGGGCTAGCGGTGAGAATGAGCAGTTCTTC. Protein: CSAVRGASGENEQFF.

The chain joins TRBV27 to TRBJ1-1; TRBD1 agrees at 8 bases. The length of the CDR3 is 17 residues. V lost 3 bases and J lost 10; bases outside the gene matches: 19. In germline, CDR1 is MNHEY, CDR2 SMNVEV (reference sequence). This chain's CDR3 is CASSLADRGLRDVRAFF. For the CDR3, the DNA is TGTGCCAGCAGTTTGGCTGACAGGGGACTTAGGGATGTGCGAGCTTTCTTT.

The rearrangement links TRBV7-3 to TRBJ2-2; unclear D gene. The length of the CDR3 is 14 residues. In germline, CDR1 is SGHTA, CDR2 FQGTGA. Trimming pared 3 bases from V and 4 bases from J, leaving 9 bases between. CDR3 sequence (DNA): TGTGCCAGCAGCTTGATAGCTTCCACCGGGGAGCTGTTTTTT. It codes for CASSLIASTGELFF.

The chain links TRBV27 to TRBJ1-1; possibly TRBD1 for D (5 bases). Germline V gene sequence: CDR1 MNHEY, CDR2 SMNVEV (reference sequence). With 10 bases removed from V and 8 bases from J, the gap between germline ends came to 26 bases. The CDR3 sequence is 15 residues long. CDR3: CATALQPGTQDEAFF. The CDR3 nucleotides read TGTGCCACCGCTCTTCAACCCGGGACCCAGGACGAAGCTTTCTTT.

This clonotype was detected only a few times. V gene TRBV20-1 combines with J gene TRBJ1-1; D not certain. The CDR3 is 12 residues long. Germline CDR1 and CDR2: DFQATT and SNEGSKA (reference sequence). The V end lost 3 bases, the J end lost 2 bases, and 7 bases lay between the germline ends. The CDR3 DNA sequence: TGCAGTGCTAGTAGCCGCAACACTGAAGCTTTCTTT. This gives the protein CSASSRNTEAFF.

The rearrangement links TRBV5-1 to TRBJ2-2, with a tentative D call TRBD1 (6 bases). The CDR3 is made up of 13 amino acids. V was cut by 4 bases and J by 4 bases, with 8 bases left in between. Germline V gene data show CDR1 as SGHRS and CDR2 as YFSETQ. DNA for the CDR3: TGCGCCAGCAGCCGGGACACCACCGGGGAGCTGTTTTTT. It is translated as CASSRDTTGELFF.

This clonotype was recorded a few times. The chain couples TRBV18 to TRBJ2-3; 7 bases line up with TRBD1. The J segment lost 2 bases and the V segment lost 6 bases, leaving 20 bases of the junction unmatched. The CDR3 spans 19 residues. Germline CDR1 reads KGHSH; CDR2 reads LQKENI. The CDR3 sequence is CASSQRDRRSATITDTQYF. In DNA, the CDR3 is TGTGCCAGCTCCCAGAGGGACAGACGATCCGCGACTATCACAGATACGCAGTATTTT.

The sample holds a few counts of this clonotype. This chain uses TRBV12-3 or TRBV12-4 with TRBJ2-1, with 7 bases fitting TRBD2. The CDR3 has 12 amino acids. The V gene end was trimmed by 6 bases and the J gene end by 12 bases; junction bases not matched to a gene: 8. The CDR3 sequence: CASRSVGGVQFF. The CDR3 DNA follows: TGTGCCAGCAGATCTGTGGGGGGGGTGCAGTTCTTC.

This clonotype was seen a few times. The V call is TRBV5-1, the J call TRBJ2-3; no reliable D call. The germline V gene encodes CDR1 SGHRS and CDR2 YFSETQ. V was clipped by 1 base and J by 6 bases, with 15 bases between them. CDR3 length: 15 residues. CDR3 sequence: CASSLNVPPADTQYF. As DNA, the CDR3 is TGCGCCAGCAGCTTGAACGTCCCACCAGCTGATACGCAGTATTTT.

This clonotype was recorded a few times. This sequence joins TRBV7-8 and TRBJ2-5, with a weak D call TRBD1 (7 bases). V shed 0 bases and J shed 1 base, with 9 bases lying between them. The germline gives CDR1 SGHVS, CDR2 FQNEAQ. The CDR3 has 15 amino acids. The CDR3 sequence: CASSLAQGGQETQYF. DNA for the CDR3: TGTGCCAGCAGCTTAGCGCAGGGGGGCCAAGAGACCCAGTACTTC. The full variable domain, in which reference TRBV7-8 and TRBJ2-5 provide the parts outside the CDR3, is GAGVSQSPRYKVAKRGQDVALRCDPISGHVSLFWYQQALGQGPEFLTYFQNEAQLDKSGLPSDRFFAERPEGSVSTLKIQRTQQEDSAVYLCASSLAQGGQETQYFGPGTRLLVL.

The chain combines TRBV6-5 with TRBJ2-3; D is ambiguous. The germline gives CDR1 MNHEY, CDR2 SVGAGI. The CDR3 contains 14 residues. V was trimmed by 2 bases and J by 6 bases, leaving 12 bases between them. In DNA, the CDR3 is TGTGCCAGCAGTTACAGAGCCGCCCCTGATACGCAGTATTTT. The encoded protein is CASSYRAAPDTQYF.

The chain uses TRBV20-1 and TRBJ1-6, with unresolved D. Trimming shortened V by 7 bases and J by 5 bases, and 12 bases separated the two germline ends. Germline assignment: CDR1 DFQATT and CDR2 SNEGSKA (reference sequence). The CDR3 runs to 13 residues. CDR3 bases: TGCAGTGTTAGGGCTACCAATAATTCACCCCTCCACTTT. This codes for CSVRATNNSPLHF.

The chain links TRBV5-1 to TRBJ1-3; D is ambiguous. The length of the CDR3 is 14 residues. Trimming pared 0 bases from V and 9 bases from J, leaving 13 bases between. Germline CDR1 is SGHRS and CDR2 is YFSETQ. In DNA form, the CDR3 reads TGCGCCAGCAGCTTGGGGGCTCTCGGTGCCACCATATATTTT. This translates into CASSLGALGATIYF.

The CDR3 sequence: CAISGAGAYEQYF. In DNA form, the CDR3 reads TGTGCCATCAGTGGAGCTGGGGCCTACGAGCAGTACTTC. The chain is built from TRBV10-3 and TRBJ2-7, with D unresolved. Germline assignment: CDR1 ENHRY and CDR2 SYGVKD. The V gene lost 4 bases and the J gene lost 2 bases, with 9 bases spanning the gap. The CDR3 runs to 13 residues.

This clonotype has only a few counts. CDR3 in amino acids: CASTSTGGLETQYF. CDR3 in DNA: TGTGCCAGCACCTCAACTGGGGGGCTGGAGACCCAGTACTTC. The chain couples TRBV12-3 or TRBV12-4 to TRBJ2-5; D possibly matches TRBD1 or TRBD2 (6 bases each). Trimming stripped 7 bases from V and 5 bases from J, with 17 bases between. The CDR3 loop spans 14 amino acids.

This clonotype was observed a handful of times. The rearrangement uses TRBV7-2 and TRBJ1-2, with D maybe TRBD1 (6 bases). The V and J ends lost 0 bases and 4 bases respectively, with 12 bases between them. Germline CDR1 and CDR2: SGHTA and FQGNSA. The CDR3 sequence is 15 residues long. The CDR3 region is CASSLAEGGSYGYTF. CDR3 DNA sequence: TGTGCCAGCAGCTTAGCCGAAGGGGGGAGCTATGGCTACACCTTC.

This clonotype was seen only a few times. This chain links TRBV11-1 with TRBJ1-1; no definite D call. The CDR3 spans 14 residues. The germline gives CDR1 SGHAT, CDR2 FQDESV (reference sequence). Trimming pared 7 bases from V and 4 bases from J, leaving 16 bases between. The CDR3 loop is CASNADGVGTEAFF. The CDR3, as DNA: TGTGCCAGCAACGCAGATGGGGTTGGCACTGAAGCTTTCTTT.